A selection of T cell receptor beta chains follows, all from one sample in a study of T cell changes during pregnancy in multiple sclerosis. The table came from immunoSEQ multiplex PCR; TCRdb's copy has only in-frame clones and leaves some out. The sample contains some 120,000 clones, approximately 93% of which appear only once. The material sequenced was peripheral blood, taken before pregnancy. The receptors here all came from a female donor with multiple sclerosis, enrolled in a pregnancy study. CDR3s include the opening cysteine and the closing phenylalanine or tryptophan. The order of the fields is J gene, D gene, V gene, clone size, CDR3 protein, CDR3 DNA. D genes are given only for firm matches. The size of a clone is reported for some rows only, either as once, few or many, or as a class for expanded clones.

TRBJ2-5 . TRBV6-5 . CASTRSRDTQETQYF TGTGCCAGCACGAGGTCCCGGGACACACAAGAGACCCAGTACTTC
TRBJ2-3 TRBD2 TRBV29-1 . CSVSGRSTDTQYF TGCAGCGTCTCCGGGAGGAGCACAGATACGCAGTATTTT
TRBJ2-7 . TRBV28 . CASSSDRTAYEQYF TGTGCCAGCAGTTCCGACAGGACGGCCTACGAGCAGTACTTC
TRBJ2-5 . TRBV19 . CASSLGAKETQYF TGTGCCAGTAGCTTGGGGGCGAAAGAGACCCAGTACTTC
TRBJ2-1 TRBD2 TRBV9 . CASSVDPSGRDHNEQFF TGTGCCAGCAGCGTAGATCCTAGCGGGAGGGACCACAATGAGCAGTTCTTC
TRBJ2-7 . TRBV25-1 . CASSDYDYEQYF TGTGCCAGCAGTGACTATGACTACGAGCAGTACTTC
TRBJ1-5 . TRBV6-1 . CASRQFSNQPQHF TGTGCCAGCAGACAGTTTAGCAATCAGCCCCAGCATTTT
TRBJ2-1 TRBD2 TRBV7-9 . CASSLYLAGETEQFF TGTGCCAGCAGCTTATATCTAGCGGGAGAAACTGAGCAGTTCTTC
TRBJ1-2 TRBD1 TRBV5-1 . CASSLAGQGAGGYTF TGCGCCAGCAGCTTGGCTGGACAGGGAGCGGGCGGCTACACCTTC
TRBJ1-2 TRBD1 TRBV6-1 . CASQKGQGGNYGYTF TGTGCCAGCCAAAAAGGACAGGGGGGAAACTATGGCTACACCTTC
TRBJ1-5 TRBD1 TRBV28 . CASSLGQGFGNQPQHF TGTGCCAGCAGTTTGGGACAGGGCTTCGGCAATCAGCCCCAGCATTTT
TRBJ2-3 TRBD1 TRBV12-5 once CASGSWTGGEWTDTQYF TGTGCTAGTGGTTCGTGGACAGGGGGCGAATGGACAGATACGCAGTATTTT
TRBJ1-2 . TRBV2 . CASNLRVYDGYTF TGTGCCAGCAACCTCAGGGTTTACGATGGCTACACCTTC
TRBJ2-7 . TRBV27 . CASSSGGGIYEQYF TGTGCCAGCAGTTCCGGTGGCGGAATCTACGAGCAGTACTTC
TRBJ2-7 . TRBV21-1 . CASSKVAGREQYF TGTGCCAGCAGCAAAGTTGCAGGGCGCGAGCAGTACTTC
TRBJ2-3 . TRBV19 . CASSIDRADSKSDTQYF TGTGCCAGTAGTATTGATAGGGCAGACAGTAAGTCAGATACGCAGTATTTT
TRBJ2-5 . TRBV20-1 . CSAASGLMKYF TGCAGTGCTGCTTCCGGGTTAATGAAGTACTTC
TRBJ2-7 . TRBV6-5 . CASSSTYEQYF TGTGCCAGCAGTTCAACCTACGAGCAGTACTTC
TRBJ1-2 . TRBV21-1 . CASSKVLNRGNYGYTF TGTGCCAGCAGCAAAGTATTAAACAGGGGTAACTATGGCTACACCTTC
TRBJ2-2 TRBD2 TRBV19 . CASSTSGRLAGELFF TGTGCCAGTAGTACTAGCGGGAGACTTGCCGGGGAGCTGTTTTTT
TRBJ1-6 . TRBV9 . CASSGGAGGGNNSPLHF TGTGCCAGCAGCGGAGGAGCGGGGGGTGGGAATAATTCACCCCTCCACTTT
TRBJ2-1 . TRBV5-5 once CASSRGLAVYNEQFF TGTGCCAGCAGCCGAGGACTCGCGGTCTACAATGAGCAGTTCTTC
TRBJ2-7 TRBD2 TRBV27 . CAIGSGSPSEQYF TGTGCCATTGGTAGCGGGAGCCCGAGTGAGCAGTACTTC
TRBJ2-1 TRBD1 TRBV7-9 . CASSLDGTGYYNEQFF TGTGCCAGCAGCTTGGACGGGACAGGCTACTACAATGAGCAGTTCTTC
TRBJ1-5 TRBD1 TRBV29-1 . CSVQTGTGFNQPQHF TGCAGCGTTCAGACCGGGACAGGGTTCAATCAGCCCCAGCATTTT
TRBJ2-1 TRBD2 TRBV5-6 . CASSRGLAGVNEQFF TGTGCCAGCAGCCGCGGACTAGCGGGAGTAAATGAGCAGTTCTTC
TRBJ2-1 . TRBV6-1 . CASVLGSSYNEQFF TGTGCCAGTGTACTTGGGAGCTCCTACAATGAGCAGTTCTTC
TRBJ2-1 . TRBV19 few CASSIHRDTNNEQFF TGTGCCAGTAGTATTCACCGGGACACTAACAATGAGCAGTTCTTC